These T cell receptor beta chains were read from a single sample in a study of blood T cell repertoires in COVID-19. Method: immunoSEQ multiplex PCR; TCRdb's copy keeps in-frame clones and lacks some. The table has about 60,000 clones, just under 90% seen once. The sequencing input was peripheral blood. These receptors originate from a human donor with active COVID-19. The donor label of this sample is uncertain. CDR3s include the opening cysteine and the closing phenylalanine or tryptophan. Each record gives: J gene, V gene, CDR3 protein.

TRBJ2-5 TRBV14 CASSRDRLIAGEETQYF
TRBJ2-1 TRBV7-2 CASSLGWQGDYNEQFF
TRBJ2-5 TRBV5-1 CARVPTEETQYF
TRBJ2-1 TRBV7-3 CASSLWSSGVNEQFF
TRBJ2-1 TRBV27 CASSTPGLYNEQFF
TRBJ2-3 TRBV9 CASSVDVRGSDTQYF
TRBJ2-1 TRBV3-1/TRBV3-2 CASSQSEGSYNEQFF
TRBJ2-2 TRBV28 CASKTGGQYTGELFF
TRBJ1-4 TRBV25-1 CASSAAREEKLFF
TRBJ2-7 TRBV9 CASSVDLGDSPHF
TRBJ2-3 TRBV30 CAWSMTGGPTDTQYF
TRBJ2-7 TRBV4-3 CASSNKNSGGSYEQYF
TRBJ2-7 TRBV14 CASSQAAGDYEQYF
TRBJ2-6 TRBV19 CASSTDRVTSGANVLTF
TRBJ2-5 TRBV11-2 CASGPGDRETQYF
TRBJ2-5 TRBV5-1 CASSLVREQTQYF
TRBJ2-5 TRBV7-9 CASSPGGRGPAGETQYF
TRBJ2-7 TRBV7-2 CASSLAGPTYEQYF
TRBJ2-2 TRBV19 CASSIGESFVGELFF
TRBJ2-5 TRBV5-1 CASSLAFRETQYF
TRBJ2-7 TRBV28 CASSTGTESYEQYF
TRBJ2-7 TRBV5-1 CASSSTGGSSHEQYF
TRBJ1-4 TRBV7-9 CASSPGSGDEKLFF
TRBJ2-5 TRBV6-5 CASSLGGAQETQYF
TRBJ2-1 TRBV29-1 CSVLAGPDYNEQFF
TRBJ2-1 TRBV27 CASSPLPGSYNEQFF
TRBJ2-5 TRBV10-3 CAISELAGGQETQYF
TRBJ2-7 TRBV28 CASSYTLAGAGEQYF
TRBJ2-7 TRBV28 CASSFRQGAGEQYF
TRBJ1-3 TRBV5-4 CASSGGDSSGNTIYF
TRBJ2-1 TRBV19 CASSILRGDEQFF
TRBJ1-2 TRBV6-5 CASSYPTMTGGRGYTF
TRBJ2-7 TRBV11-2 CASSSGTGGRGWAYEQYF
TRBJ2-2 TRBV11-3 CASSLSGGGTGELFF
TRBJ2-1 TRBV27 CASTPLTTGGPRLEQFF
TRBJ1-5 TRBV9 CASSVGEGGWQPQHF
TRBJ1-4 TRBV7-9 CASSLEASNEKLFF
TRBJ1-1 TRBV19 CASSTRGRGNTEAFF
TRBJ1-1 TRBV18 CASSPSDPGVNTEAFF
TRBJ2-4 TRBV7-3 CASSPAGGRAKNIQYF
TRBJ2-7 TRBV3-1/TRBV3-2 CASSSSTGNHEQYF
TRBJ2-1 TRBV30 CAWSYGAGGYNEQFF
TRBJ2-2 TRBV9 CASSVKPLPTGELFF
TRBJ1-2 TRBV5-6 CASSLVWGQGASGYTF
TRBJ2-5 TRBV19 CASSIDRLAGGPSGETQYF
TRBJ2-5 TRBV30 CAWGPGGSKETQYF
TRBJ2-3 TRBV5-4 CASSPTSGTDTQYF
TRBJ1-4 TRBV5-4 CASSLASPGTANEKLFF
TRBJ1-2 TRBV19 CASMIRTGTNYGYTF